The 16 T cell receptor beta chains below were found in one sample sequenced in a study of vaccination and CD4 T cells after COVID-19. The Oncomine TCR Beta short-read assay sequenced DNA from cultured CD4+ T cells. TCRdb called the PCR reads again in MiXCR, with one record for every CDR3 protein. The sample records roughly 18,000 distinct CDR3 sequences, roughly 56% being singletons. Their antigen targets remain unknown. Documented treatment: roughly ten-day PBMC culture with coronavirus spike peptide pools or control peptides (ViraFEST assay). Sequencing was performed on CD4+ T cells from blood, cultured in vitro. These receptors originate from a human donor who had recovered from COVID-19.

The CDR3 region is CASSSPGLAGYEQYF. The DNA of the CDR3 is TGTGCCAGCAGTTCTCCGGGACTAGCCGGCTACGAGCAGTACTTC. This sequence joins TRBV27 and TRBJ2-7, with TRBD2 identical over 9 bases. There are 15 residues in the CDR3. The germline CDR1 and CDR2 sequences are MNHEY and SMNVEV (reference sequence). The V segment lost 4 bases and the J segment 3 bases; nucleotides outside the gene matches: 7.

The chain combines TRBV5-1 with TRBJ2-7; D is ambiguous. V was cut by 0 bases and J by 1 base, with 11 bases left in between. The CDR3 runs 15 residues. CDR1 and CDR2 (germline): SGHRS, YFSETQ. In nucleotides, the CDR3 is TGCGCCAGCAGCTTGGAACAGATACCGTCCTACGAGCAGTACTTC. Translating it yields CASSLEQIPSYEQYF.

By share, this clonotype counts as medium-sized. The V call is TRBV20-1, the J call TRBJ2-5; no clear D. The CDR3 is 13 amino acids. The ends were cut back, 0 bases at V and 3 bases at J, with 8 bases in the middle. CDR1 and CDR2 (germline): DFQATT, SNEGSKA (reference sequence). CDR3 coding DNA: TGCAGTGCTAGAGAGACTGCGAAAGAGACCCAGTACTTC. As protein: CSARETAKETQYF.

V is TRBV7-2 and J is TRBJ2-2, with D maybe TRBD1 (6 bases). With 3 bases removed from V and 1 base from J, the gap between germline ends came to 6 bases. CDR1 and CDR2 from the germline V gene are SGHTA and FQGNSA. This CDR3 has 14 amino acids. This CDR3 is CASSFRGNTGELFF. CDR3 DNA sequence: TGTGCCAGCAGCTTCAGGGGGAACACCGGGGAGCTGTTTTTT.

The V call is TRBV19, the J call TRBJ2-7; 7 nucleotides match TRBD2. The CDR3 sequence is 13 residues long. From germline, CDR1 is LNHDA and CDR2 SQIVND (reference sequence). The V gene end was trimmed by 4 bases and the J gene end by 9 bases; junction bases not matched to a gene: 9. CDR3 in amino acids: CASSTPAGGGQYF. In DNA, the CDR3 is TGTGCCAGTAGTACACCCGCCGGCGGGGGGCAGTACTTC.

The chain employs TRBV4-1 and TRBJ2-5; 7 nucleotides line up with TRBD1. CDR3 length equals 14 residues. From germline, CDR1 is MGHRA and CDR2 YSYEKL. V was clipped by 5 bases and J by 3 bases; unmatched bases: 6. The CDR3 reads CASSYSGTEETQYF. CDR3 nucleotides: TGCGCCAGCAGCTACTCCGGGACAGAAGAGACCCAGTACTTC.

This clonotype was seen a few times. The V call is TRBV6-1, the J call TRBJ1-6, with D possibly being TRBD1 (6 bases). The CDR3 extends over 14 amino acids. CDR1 and CDR2 from the germline V gene are MNHNS and SASEGT. Trimming stripped 5 bases from V and 10 bases from J, with 15 bases between. This chain's CDR3 is CASSITGLGSPLHF. The CDR3 coding sequence is TGTGCCAGCAGTATAACAGGGTTGGGCTCACCCCTCCACTTT.

V is TRBV12-3 or TRBV12-4 and J is TRBJ1-2; possible D gene TRBD1, 6 bases. V was trimmed by 6 bases and J by 7 bases, leaving 18 bases between them. The CDR3 has 14 amino acids. In DNA, the CDR3 is TGTGCCAGCAGCCCCCAGGAGGGGGTCGGTGGCTACACCTTC. Amino acids: CASSPQEGVGGYTF.

The J gene is TRBJ2-3, the V gene TRBV2, with TRBD1 matching over 7 bases. This CDR3 is built from 14 residues. Trimming took 2 bases from V and 4 from J; bases not matched to a gene: 3. Germline loops: CDR1 SNHLY, CDR2 FYNNEI. CDR3 loop: CASSEQGVADTQYF. CDR3 in DNA: TGTGCCAGCAGTGAACAGGGGGTCGCAGATACGCAGTATTTT.

The chain employs TRBV12-3 or TRBV12-4 and TRBJ1-2; D gene uncertain. V shed 1 base and J shed 6 bases, with 6 bases lying between them. This CDR3 spans 12 amino acids. CDR3 bases: TGTGCCAGCAGTTTAGGCAGGAATGGCTACACCTTC. It encodes CASSLGRNGYTF.

This chain connects TRBV20-1 to TRBJ1-1, with D perhaps matching TRBD1 (5 bases). The CDR3 runs to 13 residues. The V gene's germline CDR1 is DFQATT and CDR2 SNEGSKA (reference sequence). Between the trimmed V and J ends, which lost 2 bases and 6 bases, there was a span of 13 bases. The CDR3 here is CSARPDLGAEAFF. The CDR3 nucleotides are TGCAGTGCTAGACCTGACCTGGGGGCTGAAGCTTTCTTT.

The CDR3 reads CSAINSGGNTDTQYF. The CDR3 coding sequence is TGCAGTGCTATAAATAGCGGGGGCAACACAGATACGCAGTATTTT. The chain carries TRBV20-1 and TRBJ2-3, with 9 bases that match TRBD2. CDR3 length: 15 residues. The ends lost 4 bases at V and 2 bases at J; junction bases unmatched: 7. CDR1 and CDR2 from the germline V gene are DFQATT and SNEGSKA (reference sequence).

This clonotype was found once. The chain is built from TRBV11-2 and TRBJ2-5; no clear D. Between the trimmed V and J ends, which lost 2 bases and 6 bases, there was a span of 13 bases. This CDR3 region has 14 residues. Germline V gene sequence: CDR1 SGHAT, CDR2 FQNNGV. The CDR3 protein is CASSLSAGSQTQYF. CDR3 bases: TGTGCCAGCAGCTTATCGGCCGGAAGCCAGACCCAGTACTTC.

This clonotype was observed a handful of times. The chain employs TRBV20-1 and TRBJ1-4; D is uncertain. Trimming pared 3 bases from V and 0 bases from J, leaving 8 bases between. The CDR3 runs 14 residues. Germline loops: CDR1 DFQATT, CDR2 SNEGSKA (reference sequence). DNA for the CDR3: TGCAGTGCTAGCCCCCAGGCAACTAATGAAAAACTGTTTTTT. It is translated as CSASPQATNEKLFF.

This clonotype was counted a few times. The V call is TRBV20-1, the J call TRBJ2-7; D call uncertain. The CDR3 loop spans 15 amino acids. Per germline, CDR1 DFQATT and CDR2 SNEGSKA (reference sequence). V was cut by 0 bases and J by 3 bases, with 15 bases left in between. The CDR3 region has the DNA TGCAGTGCTAGAGATGTACGGACCGGCGGCTACGAGCAGTACTTC. It encodes CSARDVRTGGYEQYF.

The chain combines TRBV12-3 or TRBV12-4 with TRBJ2-2; D is unclear. The CDR3 length is 14 residues. Trimming shortened V by 7 bases and J by 5 bases, and 14 bases separated the two germline ends. The CDR3 region has the DNA TGTGCCAGCACTTACCAATTCGTTACCGGGGAGCTGTTTTTT. Its protein product is CASTYQFVTGELFF.